This TCR beta chain emerged from a study of graft-versus-host responses after intestinal transplantation. Study as a whole: Once they had received anti-thymocyte globulin induction, all recipients took tacrolimus and steroids for around three years.

Trimming shortened V by 2 bases and J by 2 bases, and 8 bases separated the two germline ends. This CDR3 region has 13 residues. Germline lookup yields CDR1 SGHDT and CDR2 YYEEEE. As to this clone: What it recognizes is unknown.

Clones were sequenced by immunoSEQ multiplex PCR, and TCRdb holds only the in-frame ones, with some missing. Of tens of thousands of clones listed, around 90% were seen once; the top ten hold 2.5%. The chain uses TRBV5-6 and TRBJ2-7; D is unclear. The material was unstimulated CD8+ T cells sorted from spleen or lymph node cells, obtained before intestinal transplant. The source of this sequence is a human donor who received an intestinal transplant. CDR3 coding DNA: TGTGCCAGCAGCTTCGGCGGAACCTACGAGCAGTACTTC. Amino acids: CASSFGGTYEQYF. The full variable domain, completed using reference TRBV5-6 and TRBJ2-7, is DAGVTQSPTHLIKTRGQQVTLRCSPKSGHDTVSWYQQALGQGPQFIFQYYEEEERQRGNFPDRFSGHQFPNYSSELNVNALLLGDSALYLCASSFGGTYEQYFGPGTRLTVT.